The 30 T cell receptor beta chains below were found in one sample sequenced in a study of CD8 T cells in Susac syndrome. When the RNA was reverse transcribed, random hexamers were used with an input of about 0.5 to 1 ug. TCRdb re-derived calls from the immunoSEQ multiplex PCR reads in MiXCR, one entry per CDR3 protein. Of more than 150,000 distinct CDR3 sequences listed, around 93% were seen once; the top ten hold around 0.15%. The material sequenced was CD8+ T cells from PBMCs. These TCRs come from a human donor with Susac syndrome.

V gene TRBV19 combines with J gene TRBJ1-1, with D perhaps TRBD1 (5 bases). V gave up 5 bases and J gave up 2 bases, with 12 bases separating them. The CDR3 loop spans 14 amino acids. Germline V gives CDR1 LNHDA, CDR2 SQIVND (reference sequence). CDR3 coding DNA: TGTGCCAGTAGTGTCGGACATTTAAACACTGAAGCTTTCTTT. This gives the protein CASSVGHLNTEAFF.

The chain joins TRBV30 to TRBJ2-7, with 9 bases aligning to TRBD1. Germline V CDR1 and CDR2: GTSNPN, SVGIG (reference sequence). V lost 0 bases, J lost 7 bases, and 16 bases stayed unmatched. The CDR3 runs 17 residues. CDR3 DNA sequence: TGTGCCTGGAGTGTAGAAGAGGGACAGGGCAAGTTGGGGGAGCAGTACTTC. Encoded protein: CAWSVEEGQGKLGEQYF.

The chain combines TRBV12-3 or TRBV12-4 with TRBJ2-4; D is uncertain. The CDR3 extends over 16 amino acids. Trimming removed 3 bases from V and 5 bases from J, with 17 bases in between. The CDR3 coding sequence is TGTGCCAGCAGTTTGGAAGCAAACCCTGCCCAAAACATTCAGTACTTC. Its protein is CASSLEANPAQNIQYF.

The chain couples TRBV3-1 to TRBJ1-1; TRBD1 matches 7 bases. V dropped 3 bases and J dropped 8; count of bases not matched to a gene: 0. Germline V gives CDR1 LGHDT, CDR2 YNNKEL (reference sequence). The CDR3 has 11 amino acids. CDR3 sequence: CASSQGQEAFF. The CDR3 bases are TGTGCCAGCAGCCAGGGACAGGAAGCTTTCTTT.

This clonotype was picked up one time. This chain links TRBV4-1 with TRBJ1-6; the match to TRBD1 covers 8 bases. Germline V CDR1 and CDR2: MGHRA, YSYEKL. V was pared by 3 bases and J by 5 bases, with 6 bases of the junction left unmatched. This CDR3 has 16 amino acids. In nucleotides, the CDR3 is TGCGCCAGCAGCCAGAGACAGGGGCGAAATAATTCACCCCTCCACTTT. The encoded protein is CASSQRQGRNNSPLHF.

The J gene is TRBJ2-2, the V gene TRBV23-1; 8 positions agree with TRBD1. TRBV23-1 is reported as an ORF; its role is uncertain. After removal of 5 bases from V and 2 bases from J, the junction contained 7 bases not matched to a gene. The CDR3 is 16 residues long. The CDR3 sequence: CASSYRDRLNTGELFF. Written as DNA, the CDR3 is TGCGCCAGCAGTTATCGGGACAGGCTAAACACCGGGGAGCTGTTTTTT.

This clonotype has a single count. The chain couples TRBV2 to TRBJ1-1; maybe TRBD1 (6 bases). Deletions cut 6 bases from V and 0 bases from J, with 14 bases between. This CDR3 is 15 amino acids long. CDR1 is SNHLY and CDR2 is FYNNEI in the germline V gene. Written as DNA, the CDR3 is TGTGCCAGCAGGCATCCCGGACAGTTGAACACTGAAGCTTTCTTT. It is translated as CASRHPGQLNTEAFF.

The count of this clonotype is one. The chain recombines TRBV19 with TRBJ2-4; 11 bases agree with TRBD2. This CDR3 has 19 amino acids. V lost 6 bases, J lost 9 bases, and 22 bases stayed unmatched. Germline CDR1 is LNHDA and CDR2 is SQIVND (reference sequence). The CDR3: CASRTSPGTSGPGGGIQYF. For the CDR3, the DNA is TGTGCCAGTAGAACCTCGCCAGGGACTAGCGGACCAGGCGGGGGCATTCAGTACTTC.

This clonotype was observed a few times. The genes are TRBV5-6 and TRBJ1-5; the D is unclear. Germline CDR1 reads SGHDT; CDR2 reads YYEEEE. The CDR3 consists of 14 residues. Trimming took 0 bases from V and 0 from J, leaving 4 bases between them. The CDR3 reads CASSLGSSNQPQHF. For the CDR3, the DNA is TGTGCCAGCAGCTTGGGCAGTAGCAATCAGCCCCAGCATTTT. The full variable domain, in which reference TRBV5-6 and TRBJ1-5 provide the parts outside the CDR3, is DAGVTQSPTHLIKTRGQQVTLRCSPKSGHDTVSWYQQALGQGPQFIFQYYEEEERQRGNFPDRFSGHQFPNYSSELNVNALLLGDSALYLCASSLGSSNQPQHFGDGTRLSIL.

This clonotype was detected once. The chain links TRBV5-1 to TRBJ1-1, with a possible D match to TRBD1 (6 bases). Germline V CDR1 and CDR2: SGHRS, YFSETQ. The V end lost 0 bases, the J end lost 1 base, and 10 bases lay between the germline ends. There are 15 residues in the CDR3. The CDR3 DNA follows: TGCGCCAGCAGCTTGGCCGAGGGGGAGAACACTGAAGCTTTCTTT. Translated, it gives CASSLAEGENTEAFF.

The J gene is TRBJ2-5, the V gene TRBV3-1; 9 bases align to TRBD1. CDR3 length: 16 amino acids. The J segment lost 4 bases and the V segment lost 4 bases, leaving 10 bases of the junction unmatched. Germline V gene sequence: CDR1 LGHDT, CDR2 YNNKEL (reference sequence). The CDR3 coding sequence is TGTGCCAGCAGCCGGCGATCGCCGGGACAGGGAGAGACCCAGTACTTC. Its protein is CASSRRSPGQGETQYF.

CDR3 residues: CASSPDGTSGSTDTQYF. CDR3 DNA: TGTGCCAGCAGCCCAGACGGGACTAGCGGGAGCACAGATACGCAGTATTTT. The V gene is TRBV13, the J gene TRBJ2-3; 12 bases fit TRBD2. The CDR3 has 17 amino acids. Trimming cost V 5 bases and J 0 bases; bases outside gene matches: 6. Per germline, CDR1 PRHDT and CDR2 FYEKMQ (reference sequence).

Written as DNA, the CDR3 is TGTGCCAGCAGCATAACAGTGAACACTGAAGCTTTCTTT. Amino acid sequence: CASSITVNTEAFF. The chain links TRBV7-2 to TRBJ1-1; no reliable D call. Germline V gene lookup returns CDR1 SGHTA and CDR2 FQGNSA. This CDR3 contains 13 residues. Trimming took 5 bases from V and 0 from J, leaving 7 bases between them.

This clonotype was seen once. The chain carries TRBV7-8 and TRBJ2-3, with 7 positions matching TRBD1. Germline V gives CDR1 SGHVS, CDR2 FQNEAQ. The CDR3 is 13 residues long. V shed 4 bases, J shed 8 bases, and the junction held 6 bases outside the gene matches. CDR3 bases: TGTGCCAGCAGCTACGCAGGGGGAGCTACGCAGTATTTT. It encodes CASSYAGGATQYF.

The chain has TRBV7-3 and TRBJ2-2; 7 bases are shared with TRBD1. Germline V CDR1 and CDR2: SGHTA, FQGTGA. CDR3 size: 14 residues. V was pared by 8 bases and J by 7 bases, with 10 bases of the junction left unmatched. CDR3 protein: CASSDRVHGGELFF. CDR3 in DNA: TGTGCCAGCTCCGACAGGGTTCATGGCGGGGAGCTGTTTTTT.

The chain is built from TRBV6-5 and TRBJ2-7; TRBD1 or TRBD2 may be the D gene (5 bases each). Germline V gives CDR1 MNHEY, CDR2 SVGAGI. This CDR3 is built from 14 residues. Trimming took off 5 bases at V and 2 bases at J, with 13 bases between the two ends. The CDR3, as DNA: TGTGCCAGCAGTCCGGGACCGACGACCTACGAGCAGTACTTC. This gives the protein CASSPGPTTYEQYF.

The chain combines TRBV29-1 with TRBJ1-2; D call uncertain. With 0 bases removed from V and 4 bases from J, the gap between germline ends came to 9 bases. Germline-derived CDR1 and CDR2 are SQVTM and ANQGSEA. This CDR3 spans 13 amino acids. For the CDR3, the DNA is TGCAGCGTTGAAGAAGGGCGCCTCTATGGCTACACCTTC. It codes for CSVEEGRLYGYTF.

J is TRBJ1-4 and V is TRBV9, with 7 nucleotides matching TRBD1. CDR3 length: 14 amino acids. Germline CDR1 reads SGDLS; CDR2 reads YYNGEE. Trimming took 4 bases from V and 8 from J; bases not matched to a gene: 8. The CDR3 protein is CASSQGGYNEKLFF. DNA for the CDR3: TGTGCCAGCAGCCAGGGGGGATACAACGAAAAACTGTTTTTT.

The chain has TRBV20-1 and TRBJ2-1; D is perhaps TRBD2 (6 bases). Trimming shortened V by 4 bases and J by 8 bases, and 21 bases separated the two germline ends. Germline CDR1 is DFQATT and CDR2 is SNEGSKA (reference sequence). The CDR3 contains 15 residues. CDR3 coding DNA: TGCAGTGCTAACCCCTACGGGGGAGCTTATGATGAGCAGTTCTTC. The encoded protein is CSANPYGGAYDEQFF.

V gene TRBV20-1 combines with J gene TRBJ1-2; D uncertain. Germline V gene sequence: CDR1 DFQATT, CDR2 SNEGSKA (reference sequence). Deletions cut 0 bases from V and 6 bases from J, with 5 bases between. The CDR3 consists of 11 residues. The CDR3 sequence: CSARDPHGYTF. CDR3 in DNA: TGCAGTGCTAGAGATCCCCATGGCTACACCTTC.

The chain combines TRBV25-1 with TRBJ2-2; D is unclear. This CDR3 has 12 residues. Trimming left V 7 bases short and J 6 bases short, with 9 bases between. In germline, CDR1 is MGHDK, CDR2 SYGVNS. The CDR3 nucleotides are TGTGCCAGCACCTATTCGTCCGGGGAGCTGTTTTTT. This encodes CASTYSSGELFF.

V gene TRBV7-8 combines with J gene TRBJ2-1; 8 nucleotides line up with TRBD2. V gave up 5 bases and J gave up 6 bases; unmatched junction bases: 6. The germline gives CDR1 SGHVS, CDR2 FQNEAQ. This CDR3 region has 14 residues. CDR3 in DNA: TGTGCCAGCAGCGCGGGACTAGGAAGCAATGAGCAGTTCTTC. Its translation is CASSAGLGSNEQFF.

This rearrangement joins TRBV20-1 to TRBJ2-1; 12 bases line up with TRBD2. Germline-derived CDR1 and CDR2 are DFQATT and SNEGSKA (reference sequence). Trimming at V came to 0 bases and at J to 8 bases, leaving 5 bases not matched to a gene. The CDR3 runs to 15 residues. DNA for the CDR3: TGCAGTGCTAGAGATCCCCTAGCGGGGGGGGATGAGCAGTTCTTC. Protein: CSARDPLAGGDEQFF.

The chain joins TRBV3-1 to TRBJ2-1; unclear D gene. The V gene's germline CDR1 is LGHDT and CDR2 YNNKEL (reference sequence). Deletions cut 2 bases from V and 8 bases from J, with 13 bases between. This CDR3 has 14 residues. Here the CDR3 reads CASSQPPTSDEQFF. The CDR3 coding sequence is TGTGCCAGCAGCCAACCCCCTACCTCCGATGAGCAGTTCTTC.

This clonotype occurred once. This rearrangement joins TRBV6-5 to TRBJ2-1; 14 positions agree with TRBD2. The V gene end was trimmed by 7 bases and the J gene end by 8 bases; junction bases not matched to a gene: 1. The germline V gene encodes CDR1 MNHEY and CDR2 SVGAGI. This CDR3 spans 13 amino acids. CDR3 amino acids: CASKGLAGDEQFF. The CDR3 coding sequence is TGTGCCAGCAAGGGACTAGCGGGGGATGAGCAGTTCTTC.

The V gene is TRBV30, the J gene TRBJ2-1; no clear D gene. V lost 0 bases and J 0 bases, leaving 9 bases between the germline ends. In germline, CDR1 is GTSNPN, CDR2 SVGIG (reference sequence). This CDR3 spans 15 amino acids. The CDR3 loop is CAWSVRLDSYNEQFF. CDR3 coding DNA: TGTGCCTGGAGTGTACGGCTCGACTCCTACAATGAGCAGTTCTTC.

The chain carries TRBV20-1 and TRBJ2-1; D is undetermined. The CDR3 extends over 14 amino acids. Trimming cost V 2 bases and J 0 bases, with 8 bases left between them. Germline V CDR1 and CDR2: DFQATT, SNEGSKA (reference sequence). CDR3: CSARSMSSYNEQFF. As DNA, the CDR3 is TGCAGTGCTAGATCAATGAGCTCCTACAATGAGCAGTTCTTC.

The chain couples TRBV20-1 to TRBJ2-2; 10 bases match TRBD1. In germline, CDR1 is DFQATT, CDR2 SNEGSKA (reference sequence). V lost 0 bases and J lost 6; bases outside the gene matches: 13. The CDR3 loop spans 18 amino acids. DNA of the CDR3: TGCAGTGCTAGAGATGCCGGACAGGGGGGTCCTATGGCCGGGGAGCTGTTTTTT. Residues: CSARDAGQGGPMAGELFF.

The CDR3 DNA reads as TGTGCCAGCAGTTACCGGGACGAGAGCTCCTACGAGCAGTACTTC. It yields the protein CASSYRDESSYEQYF. This rearrangement joins TRBV12-3 or TRBV12-4 to TRBJ2-7, with D tentatively TRBD1 or TRBD2 (5 bases each). CDR3 length equals 15 residues. V dropped 4 bases and J dropped 0 bases, with 13 bases sitting between them.

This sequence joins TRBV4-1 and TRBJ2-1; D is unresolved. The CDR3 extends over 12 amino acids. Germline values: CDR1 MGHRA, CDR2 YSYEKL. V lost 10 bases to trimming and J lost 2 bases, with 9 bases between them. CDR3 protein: CATNSPYNEQFF. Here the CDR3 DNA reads TGCGCCACCAACTCCCCCTACAATGAGCAGTTCTTC.